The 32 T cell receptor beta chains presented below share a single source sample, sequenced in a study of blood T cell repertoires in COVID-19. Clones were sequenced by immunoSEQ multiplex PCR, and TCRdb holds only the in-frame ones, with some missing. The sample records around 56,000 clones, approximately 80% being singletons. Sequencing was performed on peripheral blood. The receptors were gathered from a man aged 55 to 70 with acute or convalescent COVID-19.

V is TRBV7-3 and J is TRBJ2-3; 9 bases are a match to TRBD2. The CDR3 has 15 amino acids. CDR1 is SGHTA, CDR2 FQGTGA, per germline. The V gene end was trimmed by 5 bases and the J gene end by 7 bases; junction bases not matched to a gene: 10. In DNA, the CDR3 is TGTGCCAGCAGCCCAAGGGCGGGGGGGCGAAATACGCAGTATTTT. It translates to CASSPRAGGRNTQYF.

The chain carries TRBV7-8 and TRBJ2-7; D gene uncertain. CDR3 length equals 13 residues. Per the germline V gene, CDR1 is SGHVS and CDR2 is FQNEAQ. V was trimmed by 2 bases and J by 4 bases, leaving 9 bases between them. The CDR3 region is CASSLPEEYEQYF. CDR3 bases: TGTGCCAGCAGCTTACCCGAAGAGTACGAGCAGTACTTC.

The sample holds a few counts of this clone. Written as DNA, the CDR3 is TGTGCCAGCAGCTTGTCCATGAACACTGAAGCTTTCTTT. Protein product: CASSLSMNTEAFF. The J gene is TRBJ1-1, the V gene TRBV7-3; no firm D call. Between the trimmed V and J ends, which lost 3 bases and 0 bases, there was a span of 5 bases. CDR1 and CDR2 (germline): SGHTA, FQGTGA. This CDR3 region has 13 residues.

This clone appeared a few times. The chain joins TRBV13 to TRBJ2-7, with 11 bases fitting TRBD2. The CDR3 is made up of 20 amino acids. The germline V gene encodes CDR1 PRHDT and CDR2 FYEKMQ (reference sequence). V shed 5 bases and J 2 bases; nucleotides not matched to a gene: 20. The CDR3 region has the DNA TGTGCCAGCAGCAGCCCCTGGACTAGCGGGCGGACCGATTTTACCTACGAGCAGTACTTC. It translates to CASSSPWTSGRTDFTYEQYF. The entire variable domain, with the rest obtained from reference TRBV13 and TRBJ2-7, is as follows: AAGVIQSPRHLIKEKRETATLKCYPIPRHDTVYWYQQGPGQDPQFLISFYEKMQSDKGSIPDRFSAQQFSDYHSELNMSSLELGDSALYFCASSSPWTSGRTDFTYEQYFGPGTRLTVT.

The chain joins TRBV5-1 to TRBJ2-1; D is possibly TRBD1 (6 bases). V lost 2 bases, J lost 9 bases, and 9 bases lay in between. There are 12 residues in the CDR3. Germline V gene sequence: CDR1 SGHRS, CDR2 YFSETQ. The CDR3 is CASSLQGAEQFF. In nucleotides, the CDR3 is TGCGCCAGCAGCTTACAGGGAGCTGAGCAGTTCTTC.

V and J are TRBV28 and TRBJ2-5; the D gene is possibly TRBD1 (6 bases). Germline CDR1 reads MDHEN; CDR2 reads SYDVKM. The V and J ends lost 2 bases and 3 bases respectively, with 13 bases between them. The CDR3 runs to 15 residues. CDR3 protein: CASSLPRDTEETQYF. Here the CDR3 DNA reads TGTGCCAGCAGTTTACCCCGGGACACTGAAGAGACCCAGTACTTC.

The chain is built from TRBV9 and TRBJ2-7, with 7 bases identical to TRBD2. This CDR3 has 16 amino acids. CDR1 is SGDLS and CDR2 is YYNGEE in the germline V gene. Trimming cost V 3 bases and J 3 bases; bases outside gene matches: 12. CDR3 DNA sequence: TGTGCCAGCAGCGAGGCGGGGGACCCTGGTCTCTACGAGCAGTACTTC. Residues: CASSEAGDPGLYEQYF.

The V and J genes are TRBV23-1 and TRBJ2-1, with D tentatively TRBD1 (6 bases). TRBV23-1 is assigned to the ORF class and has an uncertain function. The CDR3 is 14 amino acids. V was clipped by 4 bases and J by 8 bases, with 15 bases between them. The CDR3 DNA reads TGCGCCAGCAGTCGGGCGACAGGAAAAGATGAGCAGTTCTTC. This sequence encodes CASSRATGKDEQFF.

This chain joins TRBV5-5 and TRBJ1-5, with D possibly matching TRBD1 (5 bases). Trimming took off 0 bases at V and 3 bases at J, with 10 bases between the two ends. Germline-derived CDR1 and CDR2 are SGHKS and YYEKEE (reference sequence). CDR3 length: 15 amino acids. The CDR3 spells CASSLADSSNQPQHF. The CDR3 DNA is TGTGCCAGCAGCTTGGCCGACAGTTCCAATCAGCCCCAGCATTTT.

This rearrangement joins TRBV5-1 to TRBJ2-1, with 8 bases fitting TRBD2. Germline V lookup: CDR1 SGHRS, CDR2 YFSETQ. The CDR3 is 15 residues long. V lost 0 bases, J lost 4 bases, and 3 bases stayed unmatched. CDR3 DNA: TGCGCCAGCAGCTTGGCGGTAGCGGGGTACAATGAGCAGTTCTTC. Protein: CASSLAVAGYNEQFF.

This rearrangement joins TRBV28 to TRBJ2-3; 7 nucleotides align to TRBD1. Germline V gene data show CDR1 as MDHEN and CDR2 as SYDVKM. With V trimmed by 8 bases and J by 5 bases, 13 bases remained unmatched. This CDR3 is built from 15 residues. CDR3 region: CASVVGGRAGDTQYF. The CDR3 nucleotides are TGTGCCAGCGTCGTAGGGGGCAGGGCGGGAGATACGCAGTATTTT. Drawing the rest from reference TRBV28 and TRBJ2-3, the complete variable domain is DVKVTQSSRYLVKRTGEKVFLECVQDMDHENMFWYRQDPGLGLRLIYFSYDVKMKEKGDIPEGYSVSREKKERFSLILESASTNQTSMYLCASVVGGRAGDTQYFGPGTRLTVL.

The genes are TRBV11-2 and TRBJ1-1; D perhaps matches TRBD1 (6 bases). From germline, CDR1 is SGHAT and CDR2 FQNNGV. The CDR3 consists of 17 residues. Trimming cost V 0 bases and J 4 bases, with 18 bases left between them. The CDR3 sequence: CASSLDGTGMGTTEAFF. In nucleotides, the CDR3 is TGTGCCAGCAGCTTAGATGGAACAGGGATGGGGACCACTGAAGCTTTCTTT.

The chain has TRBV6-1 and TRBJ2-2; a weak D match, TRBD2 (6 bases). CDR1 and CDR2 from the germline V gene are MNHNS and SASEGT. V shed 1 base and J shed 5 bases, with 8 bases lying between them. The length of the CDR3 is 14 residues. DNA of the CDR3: TGTGCCAGCAGTGAAGTACGGGGGACCGGGGAGCTGTTTTTT. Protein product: CASSEVRGTGELFF.

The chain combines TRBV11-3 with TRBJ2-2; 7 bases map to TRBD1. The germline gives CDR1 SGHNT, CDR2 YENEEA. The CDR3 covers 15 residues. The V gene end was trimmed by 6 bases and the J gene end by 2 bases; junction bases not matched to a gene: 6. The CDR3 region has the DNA TGTGCCAGCAGTCCCGGGACAGCTAACACCGGGGAGCTGTTTTTT. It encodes CASSPGTANTGELFF.

The CDR3 loop is CASSDRSQGYSPLHF. The CDR3 DNA sequence: TGTGCCAGCAGTGATAGGTCACAGGGATATTCACCCCTCCACTTT. J is TRBJ1-6 and V is TRBV2; weak D call: TRBD1 (6 bases). The CDR3 sequence is 15 residues long. With 3 bases removed from V and 8 bases from J, the gap between germline ends came to 14 bases. Germline assignment: CDR1 SNHLY and CDR2 FYNNEI. Variable domain in full (rest from reference TRBV2 and TRBJ1-6): EPEVTQTPSHQVTQMGQEVILRCVPISNHLYFYWYRQILGQKVEFLVSFYNNEISEKSEIFDDQFSVERPDGSNFTLKIRSTKLEDSAMYFCASSDRSQGYSPLHFGNGTRLTVT.

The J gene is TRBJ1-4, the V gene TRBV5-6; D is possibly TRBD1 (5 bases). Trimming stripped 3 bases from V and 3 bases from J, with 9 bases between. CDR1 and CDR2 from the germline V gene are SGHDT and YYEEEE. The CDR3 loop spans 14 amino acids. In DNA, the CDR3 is TGTGCCAGCAGCTCAGGGTTCGCTAATGAAAAACTGTTTTTT. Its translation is CASSSGFANEKLFF. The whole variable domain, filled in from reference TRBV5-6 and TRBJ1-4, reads DAGVTQSPTHLIKTRGQQVTLRCSPKSGHDTVSWYQQALGQGPQFIFQYYEEEERQRGNFPDRFSGHQFPNYSSELNVNALLLGDSALYLCASSSGFANEKLFFGSGTQLSVL.

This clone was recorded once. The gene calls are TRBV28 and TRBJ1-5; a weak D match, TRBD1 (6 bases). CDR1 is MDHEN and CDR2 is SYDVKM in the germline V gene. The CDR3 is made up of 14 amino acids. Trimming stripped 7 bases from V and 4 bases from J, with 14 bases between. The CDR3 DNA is TGTGCCAGCAATTCCGGGACACTTAATCAGCCCCAGCATTTT. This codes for CASNSGTLNQPQHF. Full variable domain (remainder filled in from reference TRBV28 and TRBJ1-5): DVKVTQSSRYLVKRTGEKVFLECVQDMDHENMFWYRQDPGLGLRLIYFSYDVKMKEKGDIPEGYSVSREKKERFSLILESASTNQTSMYLCASNSGTLNQPQHFGDGTRLSIL.

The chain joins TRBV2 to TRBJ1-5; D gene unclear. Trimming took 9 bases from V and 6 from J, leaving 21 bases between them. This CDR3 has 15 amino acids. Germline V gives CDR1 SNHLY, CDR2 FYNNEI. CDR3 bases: TGTGCCAGTACTAGAACCGGGCCCCGAAGTCAGCCCCAGCATTTT. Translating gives CASTRTGPRSQPQHF.

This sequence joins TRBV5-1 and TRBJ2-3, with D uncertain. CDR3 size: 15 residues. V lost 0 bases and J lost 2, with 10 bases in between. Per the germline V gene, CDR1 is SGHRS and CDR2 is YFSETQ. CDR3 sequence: CASSLEQRYTDTQYF. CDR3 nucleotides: TGCGCCAGCAGCTTGGAACAGAGATACACAGATACGCAGTATTTT.

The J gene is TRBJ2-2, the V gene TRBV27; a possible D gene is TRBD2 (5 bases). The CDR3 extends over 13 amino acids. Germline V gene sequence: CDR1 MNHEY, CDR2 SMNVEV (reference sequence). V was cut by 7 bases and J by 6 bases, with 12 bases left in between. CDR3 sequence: CASKGVSSGELFF. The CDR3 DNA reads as TGTGCCAGCAAGGGAGTTTCGTCCGGGGAGCTGTTTTTT.

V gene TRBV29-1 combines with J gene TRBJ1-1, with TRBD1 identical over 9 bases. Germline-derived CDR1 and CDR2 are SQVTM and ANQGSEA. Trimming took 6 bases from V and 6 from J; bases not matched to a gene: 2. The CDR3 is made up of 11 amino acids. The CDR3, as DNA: TGCAGCGTGGGACAGGGAGCTGAAGCTTTCTTT. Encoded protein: CSVGQGAEAFF.

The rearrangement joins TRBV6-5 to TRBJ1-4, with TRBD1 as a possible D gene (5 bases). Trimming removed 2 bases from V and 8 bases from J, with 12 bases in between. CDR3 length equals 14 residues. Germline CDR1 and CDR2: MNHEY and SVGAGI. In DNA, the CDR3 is TGTGCCAGCAGTTACGACAGTCGGCAGGAAAAACTGTTTTTT. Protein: CASSYDSRQEKLFF.

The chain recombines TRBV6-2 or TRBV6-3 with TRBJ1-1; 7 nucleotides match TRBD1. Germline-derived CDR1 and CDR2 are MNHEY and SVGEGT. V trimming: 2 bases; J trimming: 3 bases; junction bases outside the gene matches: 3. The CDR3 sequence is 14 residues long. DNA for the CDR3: TGTGCCAGCAGTTACAAGGGGGCGGACACTGAAGCTTTCTTT. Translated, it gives CASSYKGADTEAFF.

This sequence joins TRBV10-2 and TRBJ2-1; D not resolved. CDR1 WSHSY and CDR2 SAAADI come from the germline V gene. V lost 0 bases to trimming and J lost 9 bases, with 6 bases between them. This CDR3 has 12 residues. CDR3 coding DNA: TGCGCCAGCAGTGAGTCTTGGAGTGAGCAGTTCTTC. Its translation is CASSESWSEQFF.

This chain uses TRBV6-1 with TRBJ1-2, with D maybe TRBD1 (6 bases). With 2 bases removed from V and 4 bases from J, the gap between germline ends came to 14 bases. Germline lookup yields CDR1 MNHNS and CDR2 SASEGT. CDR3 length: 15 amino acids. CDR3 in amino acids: CASSELQGISYGYTF. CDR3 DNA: TGTGCCAGCAGTGAATTGCAGGGGATCTCCTATGGCTACACCTTC.

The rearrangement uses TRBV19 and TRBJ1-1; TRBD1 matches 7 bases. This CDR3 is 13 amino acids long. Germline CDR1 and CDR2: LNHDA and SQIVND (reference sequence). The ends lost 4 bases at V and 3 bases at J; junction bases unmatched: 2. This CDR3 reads CASSKGQHTEAFF. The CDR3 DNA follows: TGTGCCAGTAGTAAGGGACAGCACACTGAAGCTTTCTTT.

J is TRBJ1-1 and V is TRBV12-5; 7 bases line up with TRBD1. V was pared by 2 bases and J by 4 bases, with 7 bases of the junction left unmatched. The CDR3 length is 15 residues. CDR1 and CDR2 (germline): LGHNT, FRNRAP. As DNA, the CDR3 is TGTGCTAGTGGTTTGTGGCAGACAGGGCGCACTGAAGCTTTCTTT. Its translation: CASGLWQTGRTEAFF.

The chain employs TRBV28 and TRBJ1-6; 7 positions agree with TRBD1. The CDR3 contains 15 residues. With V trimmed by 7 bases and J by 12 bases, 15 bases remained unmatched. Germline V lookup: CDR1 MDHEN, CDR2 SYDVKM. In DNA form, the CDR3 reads TGTGCCAGCACCTCGTGGAGGACAGGTGTTGAACCCCTCCACTTT. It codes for CASTSWRTGVEPLHF.

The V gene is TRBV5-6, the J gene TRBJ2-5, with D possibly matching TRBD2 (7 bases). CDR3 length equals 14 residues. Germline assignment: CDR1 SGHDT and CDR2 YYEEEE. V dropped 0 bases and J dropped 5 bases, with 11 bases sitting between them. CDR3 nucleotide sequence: TGTGCCAGCAGCTTGGCGGGGGGCGCGGAGACCCAGTACTTC. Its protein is CASSLAGGAETQYF.

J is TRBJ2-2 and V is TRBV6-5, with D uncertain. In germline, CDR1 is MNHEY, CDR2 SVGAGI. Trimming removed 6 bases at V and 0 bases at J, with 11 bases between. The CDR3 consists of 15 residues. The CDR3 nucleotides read TGTGCCAGCAGGGTGCAGGTCGCGAACACCGGGGAGCTGTTTTTT. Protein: CASRVQVANTGELFF.

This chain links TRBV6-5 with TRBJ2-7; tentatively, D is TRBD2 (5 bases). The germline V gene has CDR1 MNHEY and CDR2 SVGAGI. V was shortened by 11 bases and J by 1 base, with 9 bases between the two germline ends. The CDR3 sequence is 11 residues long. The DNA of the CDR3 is TGTGCCGGCCGGGATTCCTACGAGCAGTACTTC. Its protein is CAGRDSYEQYF.

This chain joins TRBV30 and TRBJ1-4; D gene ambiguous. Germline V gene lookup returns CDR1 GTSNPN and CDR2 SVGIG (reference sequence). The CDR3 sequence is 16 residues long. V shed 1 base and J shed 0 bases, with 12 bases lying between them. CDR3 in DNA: TGTGCCTGGAGTGACCCCTCCGAGACAACTAATGAAAAACTGTTTTTT. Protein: CAWSDPSETTNEKLFF. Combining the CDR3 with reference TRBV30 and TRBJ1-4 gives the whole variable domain SQTIHQWPATLVQPVGSPLSLECTVEGTSNPNLYWYRQAAGRGLQLLFYSVGIGQISSEVPQNLSASRPQDRQFILSSKKLLLSDSGFYLCAWSDPSETTNEKLFFGSGTQLSVL.